This T cell receptor beta chain was captured by sequencing in a study of Ad26.COV2.S vaccination and SARS-CoV-2 variants. Study background: Once, or twice with 56 days between doses, Ad26.COV2.S was given intramuscularly. Study-level findings and limits: Participants in the vaccine arm had higher spike-specific TCR breadth; placebo recipients had lower.

Measured with immunoSEQ multiplex PCR; TCRdb has only the in-frame clones, and not every one. Counted here are roughly 500,000 clones, approximately 90% occurring once; the ten biggest clones make up about 13%. Specified treatment: 15 to 20 received Ad26.COV2.S at low or high dose, single or two shots; about five received placebo; per-sample allocation not given. The samples date from day 63 after the first vaccine or placebo injection. An Ad26 vector expressing Wuhan-strain SARS-CoV-2 spike served as the vaccine. For this clone: As yet, its antigen is unknown.

The material sequenced was peripheral blood, taken in a trial of Ad26.COV2.S vaccine versus placebo. The TCR originated in a person aged 18 to 65 who received the Ad26.COV2.S COVID-19 vaccine or a placebo.

CDR3 sequence reads: CASNLNGGARGDEKLFF. CDR3 nucleotides: TGTGCCAGCAACCTTAACGGTGGGGCTCGGGGGGATGAAAAACTGTTTTTT. This chain uses TRBV9 with TRBJ1-4, with D tentatively TRBD1 (5 bases). CDR1 and CDR2 (germline): SGDLS, YYNGEE. There are 17 residues in the CDR3. With 6 bases removed from V and 6 bases from J, the gap between germline ends came to 24 bases.